This paragraph reports one T cell receptor (beta chain). Its antigen remains unknown. The source of the sample is a study of PD-1 blockade in classical Hodgkin lymphoma. Trimming shortened V by 4 bases and J by 6 bases, and 8 bases separated the two germline ends. The germline gives CDR1 SGHRS, CDR2 YFSETQ. This CDR3 comprises 12 residues. Time point reported: cycle 4 day 1 (C4D1), after five to seven weeks of nivolumab. Patients all relapsed after autologous stem cell transplantation, and there was variation in brentuximab vedotin exposure. The protocol was immunoSEQ multiplex PCR, while the TCRdb copy is restricted to in-frame clones and leaves out a portion. The sample carries tens of thousands of clones, 90% to 95% recorded once. Study results and limitations: The causes of the repertoire differences, possibly disease activity or prior therapy, remain undefined. Compared with healthy donors, newly diagnosed patients reportedly showed lower baseline TCR diversity. Complete responders started with a diversity level that resembled newly diagnosed patients at baseline.

This rearrangement joins TRBV5-1 to TRBJ2-1; no reliable D call. The sample was peripheral blood mononuclear cells (PBMCs), taken before the fourth cycle of nivolumab. This sequence originates from a human donor with classical Hodgkin lymphoma. CDR3 nucleotide sequence: TGCGCCAGCAGCCCCACAAGCAATGAGCAGTTCTTC. This translates into CASSPTSNEQFF.